Many counts were recorded for the clone carrying this T cell receptor beta chain. What it recognizes is unknown. There were TCR beta CDR3 regions amplified from RNA transcripts. First-round RT-PCR targeting the TCR CDR3 was performed with the HTBI primer set. One entry per CDR3 protein results from TCRdb running MiXCR on the multiplex PCR reads. The sample yields 350,000 or so distinct CDR3 sequences, approximately 22% seen once. These data are taken from a study of T cells in Graves' hyperthyroidism and ophthalmopathy. Findings of the study overall: Expanded thyroid clonotypes (above 0.001) were mostly also found in blood.

The CDR3 contains 13 residues. V lost 6 bases and J lost 0; bases outside the gene matches: 5. Germline V CDR1 and CDR2: DFQATT, SNEGSKA (reference sequence). The sample taken for sequencing was blood. This receptor was taken from a woman aged 45-65 years with Graves' hyperthyroidism. The chain recombines TRBV20-1 with TRBJ2-7; 7 bases fit TRBD1. CDR3 protein: CSAMGQNSYEQYF. The CDR3 DNA sequence: TGCAGTGCAATGGGACAGAACTCCTACGAGCAGTACTTC.